This passage covers 25 T cell receptor beta chains from one sample sequenced in a study of blood T cell repertoires in COVID-19. Repertoires were generated with immunoSEQ multiplex PCR, while TCRdb's copy carries only in-frame clones and drops some. The sample holds about 120,000 clones; 85% are singletons and the top ten take 3% to 5%. The sequenced sample consisted of peripheral blood. The receptors were gathered from a man in his 60s with acute or convalescent COVID-19.

V gene TRBV5-6 combines with J gene TRBJ1-1, with 9 nucleotides matching TRBD1. The junction had 18 bases not matched to a gene; V was cut back by 4 bases and J by 8 bases. The CDR3 totals 17 residues. The V gene's germline CDR1 is SGHDT and CDR2 YYEEEE. CDR3 sequence (DNA): TGTGCCAGCAGCGGGTGGGACAGGGCGACTTCGTCCGAGGAAGCTTTCTTT. Translating it yields CASSGWDRATSSEEAFF. Supplemented by reference TRBV5-6 and TRBJ1-1, the full variable domain reads DAGVTQSPTHLIKTRGQQVTLRCSPKSGHDTVSWYQQALGQGPQFIFQYYEEEERQRGNFPDRFSGHQFPNYSSELNVNALLLGDSALYLCASSGWDRATSSEEAFFGQGTRLTVV.

This sequence joins TRBV11-1 and TRBJ2-7, with D possibly being TRBD2 (6 bases). The CDR3 runs 14 residues. V gave up 5 bases and J gave up 2 bases, with 13 bases separating them. Per germline, CDR1 SGHAT and CDR2 FQDESV (reference sequence). CDR3 sequence (DNA): TGTGCCAGCAGCCCCGGACTAACCGCCTACGAGCAGTACTTC. Protein product: CASSPGLTAYEQYF.

This chain joins TRBV6-1 and TRBJ1-2; 8 nucleotides align to TRBD1. The CDR3 extends over 16 amino acids. The V segment lost 0 bases and the J segment 4 bases; nucleotides outside the gene matches: 7. CDR1 and CDR2 from the germline V gene are MNHNS and SASEGT. DNA of the CDR3: TGTGCCAGCAGTGAAGCAACAGGGGGGACTCTCTATGGCTACACCTTC. Translated: CASSEATGGTLYGYTF.

Only one count was recorded for this clone. The CDR3 protein is CASSLAQDYEQYF. The CDR3 coding sequence is TGCGCCAGCAGCTTGGCCCAGGACTACGAGCAGTACTTC. J is TRBJ2-7 and V is TRBV5-1; D is undetermined. The CDR3 has 13 amino acids. Deletions cut 0 bases from V and 3 bases from J, with 7 bases between. Germline values: CDR1 SGHRS, CDR2 YFSETQ.

The chain carries TRBV9 and TRBJ2-1, with 8 bases matching TRBD2. The V and J ends lost 4 bases and 4 bases, in that order; junction bases with no gene match: 4. The length of the CDR3 is 14 residues. Germline CDR1 is SGDLS and CDR2 is YYNGEE. The CDR3 region is CASSPGGEYNEQFF. In DNA form, the CDR3 reads TGTGCCAGCAGCCCGGGGGGGGAATACAATGAGCAGTTCTTC.

A note on this clone: Other DNA variants within this sample encode the same CDR3. The gene calls are TRBV7-9 and TRBJ2-7; D possibly corresponds to TRBD2 (6 bases). The CDR3 is made up of 15 amino acids. CDR1 and CDR2 from the germline V gene are SEHNR and FQNEAQ (reference sequence). V was trimmed by 0 bases and J by 0 bases, leaving 9 bases between them. The CDR3 region is CASSLAAGFSYEQYF. The CDR3 DNA reads TGTGCCAGCAGCTTAGCGGCGGGGTTCTCCTACGAGCAGTACTTC.

The genes are TRBV6-5 and TRBJ2-1; TRBD2 agrees at 7 bases. Germline values: CDR1 MNHEY, CDR2 SVGAGI. The CDR3 sequence is 15 residues long. Trimming took 7 bases from V and 2 from J; bases not matched to a gene: 8. CDR3 loop: CASTRGSSPYNEQFF. CDR3 in DNA: TGTGCCAGCACTCGCGGGAGCTCCCCCTACAATGAGCAGTTCTTC.

The chain combines TRBV27 with TRBJ2-1; D call uncertain. The CDR3 contains 12 residues. CDR1 MNHEY and CDR2 SMNVEV come from the germline V gene (reference sequence). Trimming took 5 bases from V and 10 from J, leaving 12 bases between them. The CDR3 loop is CASSLLVGEQFF. The CDR3 DNA sequence: TGTGCCAGCAGTCTCCTTGTCGGGGAGCAGTTCTTC.

This chain uses TRBV6-5 with TRBJ1-5, with D tentatively TRBD1 (6 bases). V lost 4 bases and J lost 3, with 13 bases in between. Germline V lookup: CDR1 MNHEY, CDR2 SVGAGI. This CDR3 has 15 amino acids. The CDR3 sequence: CASSSLSGVNQPQHF. CDR3 DNA: TGTGCCAGCAGTTCGCTGTCAGGGGTCAATCAGCCCCAGCATTTT.

The genes are TRBV7-3 and TRBJ2-3; TRBD2 matches 15 bases. The ends lost 5 bases at V and 0 bases at J; junction bases unmatched: 6. CDR1 is SGHTA, CDR2 FQGTGA, per germline. There are 18 residues in the CDR3. CDR3 nucleotides: TGTGCCAGCAGCCCTCAAGGACTAGCGGGAGGGAGCACAGATACGCAGTATTTT. Encoded protein: CASSPQGLAGGSTDTQYF.

This clone was counted between two and nine times. The chain carries TRBV28 and TRBJ2-2; possible D gene TRBD1, 5 bases. Germline-derived CDR1 and CDR2 are MDHEN and SYDVKM. Deletions cut 8 bases from V and 3 bases from J, with 7 bases between. The CDR3 length is 12 residues. The chain's CDR3 is CASDSYTGELFF. The DNA for the CDR3 is TGTGCCAGCGACAGTTACACCGGGGAGCTGTTTTTT.

The rearrangement links TRBV3-1 (or the pseudogene TRBV3-2) to TRBJ2-3; 8 positions agree with TRBD2. The CDR3 contains 17 residues. J was trimmed by 1 base and V by 0 bases; bases with no gene match: 6. Germline lookup yields CDR1 LGHDT and CDR2 YNNKEL (reference sequence). CDR3 loop: CASSQDRAGGGTDTQYF. Here the CDR3 DNA reads TGTGCCAGCAGCCAAGACAGGGCGGGAGGCGGCACAGATACGCAGTATTTT.

This clone was seen just once. This chain connects TRBV5-1 to TRBJ2-3, with TRBD2 as a possible D gene (5 bases). Looked up from germline, CDR1 is SGHRS and CDR2 is YFSETQ. The CDR3 has 15 amino acids. V lost 0 bases and J 0 bases, leaving 8 bases between the germline ends. CDR3 in amino acids: CASSLVAGSTDTQYF. The CDR3 bases are TGCGCCAGCAGCTTGGTTGCGGGTAGCACAGATACGCAGTATTTT. Supplemented by reference TRBV5-1 and TRBJ2-3, the full variable domain reads KAGVTQTPRYLIKTRGQQVTLSCSPISGHRSVSWYQQTPGQGLQFLFEYFSETQRNKGNFPGRFSGRQFSNSRSEMNVSTLELGDSALYLCASSLVAGSTDTQYFGPGTRLTVL.

The chain carries TRBV27 and TRBJ2-7; 8 nucleotides match TRBD1. J gave up 1 base and V 5 bases, and 10 bases lay outside the gene matches. Germline CDR1 is MNHEY and CDR2 is SMNVEV (reference sequence). The CDR3 spans 16 residues. The CDR3 loop is CASSPSAGGASYEQYF. Here the CDR3 DNA reads TGTGCCAGCAGTCCGTCGGCAGGGGGCGCTTCCTACGAGCAGTACTTC.

J is TRBJ1-4 and V is TRBV18, with D perhaps TRBD1 (6 bases). The germline V and J ends were trimmed by 4 bases and 3 bases, with 12 bases remaining between them. The V gene's germline CDR1 is KGHSH and CDR2 LQKENI. The CDR3 has 15 amino acids. The CDR3 region is CASSRNGGPNEKLFF. Here the CDR3 DNA reads TGTGCCAGCTCACGCAACGGGGGGCCTAATGAAAAACTGTTTTTT.

The table lists this clone with a count of one. The chain couples TRBV7-9 to TRBJ2-5; perhaps TRBD2 as D (5 bases). Germline CDR1 is SEHNR and CDR2 is FQNEAQ (reference sequence). V lost 0 bases and J lost 5, with 10 bases in between. The CDR3 has 14 amino acids. The CDR3: CASSLASGRETQYF. The CDR3 DNA is TGTGCCAGCAGCTTAGCCTCGGGAAGGGAGACCCAGTACTTC. Full variable domain (remainder filled in from reference TRBV7-9 and TRBJ2-5): DTGVSQNPRHKITKRGQNVTFRCDPISEHNRLYWYRQTLGQGPEFLTYFQNEAQLEKSRLLSDRFSAERPKGSFSTLEIQRTEQGDSAMYLCASSLASGRETQYFGPGTRLLVL.

The chain combines TRBV4-2 with TRBJ2-7; TRBD2 matches 10 bases. CDR1 LGHNA and CDR2 YNFKEQ come from the germline V gene. Trimming at V came to 0 bases and at J to 4 bases, leaving 9 bases not matched to a gene. This CDR3 comprises 17 residues. The CDR3 here is CASSQEYGSGRAYEQYF. CDR3 DNA: TGTGCCAGCAGCCAAGAGTACGGGAGCGGGAGGGCTTACGAGCAGTACTTC.

This clone was seen just once. This chain joins TRBV3-1 (or the pseudogene TRBV3-2) and TRBJ1-5; D is perhaps TRBD1 (6 bases). V was pared by 4 bases and J by 0 bases, with 10 bases between. Germline-derived CDR1 and CDR2 are LGHDT and YNNKEL (reference sequence). The CDR3 length is 15 residues. Here the CDR3 reads CASSRDISSNQPQHF. The DNA of the CDR3 is TGTGCCAGCAGCCGGGACATAAGTAGCAATCAGCCCCAGCATTTT.

The chain combines TRBV4-2 with TRBJ2-7; maybe TRBD1 (6 bases). This CDR3 region has 13 residues. Germline V gene lookup returns CDR1 LGHNA and CDR2 YNFKEQ. V lost 0 bases, J lost 5 bases, and 8 bases lay in between. CDR3 sequence (DNA): TGTGCCAGCAGCCAAGAGTACAGGGACGAGCAGTACTTC. It is translated as CASSQEYRDEQYF.

This rearrangement joins TRBV5-4 to TRBJ1-6; D may be TRBD1 (5 bases). The CDR3 loop spans 16 amino acids. CDR1 and CDR2 from the germline V gene are SGHNT and YYREEE (reference sequence). Trimming removed 6 bases at V and 8 bases at J, with 21 bases between. CDR3 loop: CASTLRGTEGYSPLHF. For the CDR3, the DNA is TGTGCCAGCACCCTCCGGGGGACGGAAGGTTATTCACCCCTCCACTTT.

The chain is built from TRBV11-2 and TRBJ2-3, with 7 bases that match TRBD1. Trimming at V came to 1 base and at J to 0 bases, leaving 7 bases not matched to a gene. The CDR3 loop spans 17 amino acids. Germline V gives CDR1 SGHAT, CDR2 FQNNGV. The CDR3 spells CASSLAWGQTSTDTQYF. The CDR3 DNA follows: TGTGCCAGCAGCTTAGCCTGGGGACAGACTAGCACAGATACGCAGTATTTT.

V usage is TRBV5-1 and J usage is TRBJ2-7, with 8 bases that match TRBD1. Germline CDR1 SGHRS, CDR2 YFSETQ. The trim removed 4 bases at V and 7 bases at J, leaving 10 bases unmatched. CDR3 length: 14 residues. In nucleotides, the CDR3 is TGCGCCAGCAGCCTAGGGACAGGATCAAGAGAGCAGTACTTC. This codes for CASSLGTGSREQYF.

J is TRBJ2-1 and V is TRBV5-4; 12 nucleotides line up with TRBD2. With 0 bases clipped from V and 9 bases from J, the junction kept 1 base outside the gene matches. Per the germline V gene, CDR1 is SGHNT and CDR2 is YYREEE (reference sequence). The CDR3 is 14 amino acids. The CDR3 region has the DNA TGTGCCAGCAGCTTGGAACTAGCGGGGGGTGAGCAGTTCTTC. Translated: CASSLELAGGEQFF.

This clone was counted a single time. The rearrangement joins TRBV10-3 to TRBJ2-3; 12 positions match TRBD1. With V trimmed by 10 bases and J by 4 bases, 6 bases remained unmatched. CDR3 length: 14 amino acids. Germline V lookup: CDR1 ENHRY, CDR2 SYGVKD. In DNA form, the CDR3 reads TGTGCCACCCGGGACAGGGGGCTAGCAGATACGCAGTATTTT. It specifies CATRDRGLADTQYF.

The chain combines TRBV28 with TRBJ1-5; no firm D call. Germline lookup yields CDR1 MDHEN and CDR2 SYDVKM. V shed 2 bases and J shed 3 bases, with 8 bases lying between them. The CDR3 is made up of 14 amino acids. The CDR3 loop is CASSLNVVNQPQHF. The CDR3 region has the DNA TGTGCCAGCAGTTTAAACGTAGTCAATCAGCCCCAGCATTTT.